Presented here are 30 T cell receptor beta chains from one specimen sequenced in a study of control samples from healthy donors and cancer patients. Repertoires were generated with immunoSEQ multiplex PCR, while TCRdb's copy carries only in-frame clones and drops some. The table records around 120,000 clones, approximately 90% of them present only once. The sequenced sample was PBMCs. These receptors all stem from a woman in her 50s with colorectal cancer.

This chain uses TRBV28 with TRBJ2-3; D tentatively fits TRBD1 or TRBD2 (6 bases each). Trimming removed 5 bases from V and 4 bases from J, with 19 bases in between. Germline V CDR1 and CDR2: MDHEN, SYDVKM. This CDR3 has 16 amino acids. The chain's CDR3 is CASSPPRGASADTQYF. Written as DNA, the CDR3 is TGTGCCAGCAGTCCGCCCAGGGGCGCTAGCGCAGATACGCAGTATTTT.

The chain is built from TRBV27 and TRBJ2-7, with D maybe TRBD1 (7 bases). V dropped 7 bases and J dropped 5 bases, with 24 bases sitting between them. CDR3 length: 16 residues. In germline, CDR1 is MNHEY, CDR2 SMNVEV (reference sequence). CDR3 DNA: TGTGCCAGCAAGCCGACGAGGGGCAGGGGGGTCCACGAGCAGTACTTC. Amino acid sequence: CASKPTRGRGVHEQYF.

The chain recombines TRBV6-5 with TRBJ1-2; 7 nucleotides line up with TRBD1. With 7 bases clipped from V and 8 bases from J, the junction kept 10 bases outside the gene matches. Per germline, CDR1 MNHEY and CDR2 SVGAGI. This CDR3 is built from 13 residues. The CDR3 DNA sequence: TGTGCCAGCACACCCGGACAGGCCGTAGGCTACACCTTC. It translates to CASTPGQAVGYTF.

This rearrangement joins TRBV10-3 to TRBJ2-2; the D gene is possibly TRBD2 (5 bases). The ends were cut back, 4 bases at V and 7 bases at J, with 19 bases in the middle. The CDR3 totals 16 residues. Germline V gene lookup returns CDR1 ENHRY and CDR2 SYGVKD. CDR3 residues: CAISGIGEGFHGELFF. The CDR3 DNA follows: TGTGCCATCAGTGGAATCGGGGAAGGGTTCCACGGGGAGCTGTTTTTT.

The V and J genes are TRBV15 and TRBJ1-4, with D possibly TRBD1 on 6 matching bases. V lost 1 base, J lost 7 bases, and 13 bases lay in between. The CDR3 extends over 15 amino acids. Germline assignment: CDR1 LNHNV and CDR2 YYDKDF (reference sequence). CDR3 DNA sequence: TGTGCCACCAGCAGAGTTGGGGGGCGCGCTGAAAAACTGTTTTTT. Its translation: CATSRVGGRAEKLFF.

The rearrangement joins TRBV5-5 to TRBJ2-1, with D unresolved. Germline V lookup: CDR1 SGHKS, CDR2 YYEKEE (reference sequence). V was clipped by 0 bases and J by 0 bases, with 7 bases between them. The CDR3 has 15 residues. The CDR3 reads CASSLEPNSYNEQFF. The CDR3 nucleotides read TGTGCCAGCAGCTTGGAGCCTAACTCCTACAATGAGCAGTTCTTC.

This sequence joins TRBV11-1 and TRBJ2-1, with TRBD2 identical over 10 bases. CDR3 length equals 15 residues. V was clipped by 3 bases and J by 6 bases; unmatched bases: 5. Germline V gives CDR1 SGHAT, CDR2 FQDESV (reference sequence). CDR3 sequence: CASSFVAGGLNEQFF. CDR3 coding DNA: TGTGCCAGCAGCTTCGTAGCGGGAGGACTCAATGAGCAGTTCTTC.

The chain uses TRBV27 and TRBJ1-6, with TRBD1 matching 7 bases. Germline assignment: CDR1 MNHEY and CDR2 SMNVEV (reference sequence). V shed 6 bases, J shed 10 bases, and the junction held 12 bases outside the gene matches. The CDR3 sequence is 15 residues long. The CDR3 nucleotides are TGTGCCAGCAGGGGTTTTGAGGGGGCAGGGTCACCCCTCCACTTT. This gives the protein CASRGFEGAGSPLHF.

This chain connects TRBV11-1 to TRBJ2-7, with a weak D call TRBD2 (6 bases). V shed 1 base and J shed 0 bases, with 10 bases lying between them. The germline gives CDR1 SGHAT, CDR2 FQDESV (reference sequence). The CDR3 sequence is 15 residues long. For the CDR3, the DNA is TGTGCCAGCAGCTTAGTTCCTAGCGCCTCCTACGAGCAGTACTTC. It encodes CASSLVPSASYEQYF. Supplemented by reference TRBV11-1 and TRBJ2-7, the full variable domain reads EAEVAQSPRYKITEKSQAVAFWCDPISGHATLYWYRQILGQGPELLVQFQDESVVDDSQLPKDRFSAERLKGVDSTLKIQPAELGDSAMYLCASSLVPSASYEQYFGPGTRLTVT.

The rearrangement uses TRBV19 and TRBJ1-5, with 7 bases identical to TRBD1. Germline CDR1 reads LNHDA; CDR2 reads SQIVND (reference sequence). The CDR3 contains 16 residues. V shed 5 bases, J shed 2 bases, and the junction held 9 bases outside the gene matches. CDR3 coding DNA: TGTGCCAGTAGTGCTTCCGACAGGGAAGGCAATCAGCCCCAGCATTTT. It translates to CASSASDREGNQPQHF. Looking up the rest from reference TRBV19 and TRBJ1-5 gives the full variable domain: DGGITQSPKYLFRKEGQNVTLSCEQNLNHDAMYWYRQDPGQGLRLIYYSQIVNDFQKGDIAEGYSVSREKKESFPLTVTSAQKNPTAFYLCASSASDREGNQPQHFGDGTRLSIL.

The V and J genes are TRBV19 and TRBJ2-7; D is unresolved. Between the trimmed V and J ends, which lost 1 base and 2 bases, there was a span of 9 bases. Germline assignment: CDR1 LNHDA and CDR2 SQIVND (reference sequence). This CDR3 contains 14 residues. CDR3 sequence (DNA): TGTGCCAGTAGTATAGGTTCGATGGCCTACGAGCAGTACTTC. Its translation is CASSIGSMAYEQYF.

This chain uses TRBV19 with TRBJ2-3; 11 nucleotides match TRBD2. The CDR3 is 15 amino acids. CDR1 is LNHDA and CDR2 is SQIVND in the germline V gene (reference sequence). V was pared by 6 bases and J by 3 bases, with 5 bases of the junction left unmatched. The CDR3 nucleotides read TGTGCCAGTAGCCCGGGACTAGCGGAAACAGATACGCAGTATTTT. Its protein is CASSPGLAETDTQYF.

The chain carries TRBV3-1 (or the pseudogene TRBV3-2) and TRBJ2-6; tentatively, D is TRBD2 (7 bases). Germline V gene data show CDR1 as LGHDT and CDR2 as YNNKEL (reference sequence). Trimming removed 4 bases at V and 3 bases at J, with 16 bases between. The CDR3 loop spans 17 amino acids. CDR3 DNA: TGTGCCAGCAGCCCCCCGGGGGGCGTAGGTGGGGCCAACGTCCTGACTTTC. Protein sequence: CASSPPGGVGGANVLTF.

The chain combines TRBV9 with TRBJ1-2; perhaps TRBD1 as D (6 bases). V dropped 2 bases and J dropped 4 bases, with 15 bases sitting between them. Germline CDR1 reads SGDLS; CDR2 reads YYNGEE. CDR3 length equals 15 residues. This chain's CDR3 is CASSVSQGRGYGYTF. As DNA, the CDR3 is TGTGCCAGCAGCGTCTCACAGGGAAGGGGCTATGGCTACACCTTC. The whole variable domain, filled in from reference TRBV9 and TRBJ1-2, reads DSGVTQTPKHLITATGQRVTLRCSPRSGDLSVYWYQQSLDQGLQFLIQYYNGEERAKGNILERFSAQQFPDLHSELNLSSLELGDSALYFCASSVSQGRGYGYTFGSGTRLTVV.

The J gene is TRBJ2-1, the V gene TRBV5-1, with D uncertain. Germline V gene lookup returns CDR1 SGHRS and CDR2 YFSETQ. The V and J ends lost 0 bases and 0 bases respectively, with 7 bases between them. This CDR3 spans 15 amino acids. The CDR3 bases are TGCGCCAGCAGCTTGGGTCCTAGCTCCTACAATGAGCAGTTCTTC. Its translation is CASSLGPSSYNEQFF.

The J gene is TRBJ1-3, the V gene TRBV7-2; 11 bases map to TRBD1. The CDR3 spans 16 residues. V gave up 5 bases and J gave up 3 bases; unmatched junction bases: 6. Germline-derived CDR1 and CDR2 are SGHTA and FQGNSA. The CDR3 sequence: CASSKAGTGGGNTIYF. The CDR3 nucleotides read TGTGCCAGCAGCAAAGCCGGGACAGGGGGTGGAAACACCATATATTTT.

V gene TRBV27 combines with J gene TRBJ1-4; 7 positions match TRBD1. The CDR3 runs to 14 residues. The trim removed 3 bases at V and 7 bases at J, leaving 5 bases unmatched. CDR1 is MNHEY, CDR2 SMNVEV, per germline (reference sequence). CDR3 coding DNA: TGTGCCAGCAGTTTTGCAGGGGGATTTGAAAAACTGTTTTTT. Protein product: CASSFAGGFEKLFF.

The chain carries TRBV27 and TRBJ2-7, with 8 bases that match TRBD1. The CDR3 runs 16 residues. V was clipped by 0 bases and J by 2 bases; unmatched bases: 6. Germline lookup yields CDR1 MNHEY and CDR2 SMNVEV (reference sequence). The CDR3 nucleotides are TGTGCCAGCAGTTTATCGGGACAGGTTCCCCCCTACGAGCAGTACTTC. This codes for CASSLSGQVPPYEQYF.

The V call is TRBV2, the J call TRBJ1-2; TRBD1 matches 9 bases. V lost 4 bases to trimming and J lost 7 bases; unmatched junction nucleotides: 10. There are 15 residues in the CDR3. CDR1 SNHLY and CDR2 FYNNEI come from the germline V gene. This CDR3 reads CASSVDRGRFFGYTF. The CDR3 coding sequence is TGTGCCAGCAGTGTGGACAGGGGCCGGTTCTTTGGCTACACCTTC.

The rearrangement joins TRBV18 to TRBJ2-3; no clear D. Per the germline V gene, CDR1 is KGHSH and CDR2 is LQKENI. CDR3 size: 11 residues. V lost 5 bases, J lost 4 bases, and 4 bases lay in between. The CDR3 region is CASSGPDTQYF. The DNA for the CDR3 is TGTGCCAGCTCAGGCCCAGATACGCAGTATTTT.

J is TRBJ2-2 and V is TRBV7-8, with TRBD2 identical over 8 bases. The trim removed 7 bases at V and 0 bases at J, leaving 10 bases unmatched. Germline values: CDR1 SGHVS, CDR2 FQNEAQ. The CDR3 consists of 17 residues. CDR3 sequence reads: CASTPAAGGSNTGELFF. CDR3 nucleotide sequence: TGTGCCAGCACCCCAGCGGCGGGGGGCTCGAACACCGGGGAGCTGTTTTTT.

DNA for the CDR3: TGCAGCGTTGGTGGAGGAAAAGGCACTGAAGCTTTCTTT. Translated, it gives CSVGGGKGTEAFF. The chain joins TRBV29-1 to TRBJ1-1; D ambiguous. The CDR3 spans 13 residues. CDR1 is SQVTM and CDR2 is ANQGSEA in the germline V gene. V was shortened by 4 bases and J by 4 bases, with 13 bases between the two germline ends. The full variable domain, with the rest looked up from reference TRBV29-1 and TRBJ1-1, is SAVISQKPSRDICQRGTSLTIQCQVDSQVTMMFWYRQQPGQSLTLIATANQGSEATYESGFVIDKFPISRPNLTFSTLTVSNMSPEDSSIYLCSVGGGKGTEAFFGQGTRLTVV.

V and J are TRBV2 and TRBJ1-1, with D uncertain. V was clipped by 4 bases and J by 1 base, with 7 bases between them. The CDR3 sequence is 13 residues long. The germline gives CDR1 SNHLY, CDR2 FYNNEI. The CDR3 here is CASSANRNTEAFF. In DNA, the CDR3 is TGTGCCAGCAGTGCCAACAGGAACACTGAAGCTTTCTTT.

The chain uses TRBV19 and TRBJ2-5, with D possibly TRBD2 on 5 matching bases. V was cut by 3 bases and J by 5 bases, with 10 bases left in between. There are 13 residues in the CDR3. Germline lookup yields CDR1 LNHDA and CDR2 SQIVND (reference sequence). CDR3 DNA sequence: TGTGCCAGTAGTATTACGGGGATCGAGACCCAGTACTTC. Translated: CASSITGIETQYF.

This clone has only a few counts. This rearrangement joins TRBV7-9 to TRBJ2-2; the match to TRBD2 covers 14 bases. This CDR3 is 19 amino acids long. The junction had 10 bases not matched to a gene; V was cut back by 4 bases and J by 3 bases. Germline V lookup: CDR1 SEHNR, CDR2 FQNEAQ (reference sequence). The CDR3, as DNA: TGTGCCAGCAGCTACAAGGGACTAGCGGGAGTGGTTGACACCGGGGAGCTGTTTTTT. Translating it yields CASSYKGLAGVVDTGELFF.

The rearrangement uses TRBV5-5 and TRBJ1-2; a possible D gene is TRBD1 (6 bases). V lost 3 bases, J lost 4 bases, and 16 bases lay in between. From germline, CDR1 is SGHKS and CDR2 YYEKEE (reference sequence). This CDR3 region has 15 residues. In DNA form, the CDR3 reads TGTGCCAGCAGCTCAACAGGGAGAAACATCTATGGCTACACCTTC. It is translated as CASSSTGRNIYGYTF.

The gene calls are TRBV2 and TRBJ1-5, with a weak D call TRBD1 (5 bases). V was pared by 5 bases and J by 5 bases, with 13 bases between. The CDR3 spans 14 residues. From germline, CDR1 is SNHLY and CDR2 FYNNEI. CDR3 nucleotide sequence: TGTGCCAGCAGTCCGCGGGGGAGGGATCAGCCCCAGCATTTT. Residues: CASSPRGRDQPQHF.

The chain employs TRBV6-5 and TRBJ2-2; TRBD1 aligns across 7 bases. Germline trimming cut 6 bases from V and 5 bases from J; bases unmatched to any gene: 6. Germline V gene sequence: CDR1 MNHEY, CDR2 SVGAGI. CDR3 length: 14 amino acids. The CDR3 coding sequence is TGTGCCAGCAGCCCCCAACAGGGGACCGGGGAGCTGTTTTTT. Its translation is CASSPQQGTGELFF.

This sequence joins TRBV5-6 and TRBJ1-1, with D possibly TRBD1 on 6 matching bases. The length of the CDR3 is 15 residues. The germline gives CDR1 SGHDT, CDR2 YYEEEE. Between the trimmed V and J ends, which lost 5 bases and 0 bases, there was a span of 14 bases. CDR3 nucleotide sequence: TGTGCCAGCAGAGATCTGGGACACGTGAACACTGAAGCTTTCTTT. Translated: CASRDLGHVNTEAFF.

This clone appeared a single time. The CDR3 bases are TGTGCCAGCAGTGAAGGTTACGAGCAGTACTTC. Amino acid sequence: CASSEGYEQYF. This rearrangement joins TRBV6-1 to TRBJ2-7; D is unresolved. Trimming removed 1 base from V and 4 bases from J, with 2 bases in between. The CDR3 has 11 amino acids. CDR1 is MNHNS and CDR2 is SASEGT in the germline V gene.